These 9 T cell receptor beta chains share one sample of origin, sequenced in a study of beta chain features in type 1 diabetes. The isolated RNA, all of it, was reverse transcribed, so expressed TCRB transcripts were what got sequenced. The assay was immunoSEQ multiplex PCR, and TCRdb's table has in-frame clones only and misses some. The repertoire includes around 500,000 clones, approximately 30% of them detected once, and 0.065% sits in the top ten. Sequencing was done on a sample of naive CD4+ T cells from blood. The receptors were gathered from a young man in good health.

The chain combines TRBV5-1 with TRBJ2-3; 8 bases match TRBD2. Trimming at V came to 4 bases and at J to 6 bases, leaving 7 bases not matched to a gene. This CDR3 comprises 14 residues. Germline V gene lookup returns CDR1 SGHRS and CDR2 YFSETQ. The CDR3 DNA reads as TGCGCCAGCAGCAGGGGACTAGACAGTGATACGCAGTATTTT. Translating gives CASSRGLDSDTQYF.

This clone has only a few counts. The chain recombines TRBV12-5 with TRBJ2-7, with 7 bases that match TRBD2. From germline, CDR1 is LGHNT and CDR2 FRNRAP. Trimming cost V 6 bases and J 4 bases; bases outside gene matches: 0. This CDR3 is 11 amino acids long. CDR3 coding DNA: TGTGCTAGTGGGCGGGAGTACGAGCAGTACTTC. As protein: CASGREYEQYF.

This clone was observed a few times. The chain couples TRBV7-9 to TRBJ2-1; TRBD2 is a possible D gene (6 bases). V shed 5 bases and J shed 7 bases, with 18 bases lying between them. CDR3 length: 15 amino acids. Germline V lookup: CDR1 SEHNR, CDR2 FQNEAQ (reference sequence). CDR3 bases: TGTGCCAGCAGCACGGAGGGTGCCTCGAGTAATGAGCAGTTCTTC. Its protein is CASSTEGASSNEQFF. Drawing the rest from reference TRBV7-9 and TRBJ2-1, the complete variable domain is DTGVSQNPRHKITKRGQNVTFRCDPISEHNRLYWYRQTLGQGPEFLTYFQNEAQLEKSRLLSDRFSAERPKGSFSTLEIQRTEQGDSAMYLCASSTEGASSNEQFFGPGTRLTVL.

The J gene is TRBJ1-1, the V gene TRBV5-1, with unresolved D. The CDR3 loop spans 13 amino acids. Germline V gives CDR1 SGHRS, CDR2 YFSETQ. Trimming cost V 5 bases and J 1 base, with 9 bases left between them. CDR3 sequence: CASRPGPNTEAFF. In DNA form, the CDR3 reads TGCGCCAGCAGGCCCGGGCCGAACACTGAAGCTTTCTTT.

This clone appeared a few times. This rearrangement joins TRBV5-6 to TRBJ2-7; no firm D call. CDR1 SGHDT and CDR2 YYEEEE come from the germline V gene. This CDR3 is 14 amino acids long. V shed 2 bases and J shed 2 bases, with 11 bases lying between them. The CDR3 protein is CASSFFIPTYEQYF. The CDR3 DNA follows: TGTGCCAGCAGCTTCTTCATCCCCACCTACGAGCAGTACTTC.

The V gene is TRBV30, the J gene TRBJ2-1; 7 positions match TRBD1. In germline, CDR1 is GTSNPN, CDR2 SVGIG (reference sequence). The CDR3 is 14 amino acids. Trimming cost V 6 bases and J 6 bases; bases outside gene matches: 11. The CDR3 region is CACWNRGASNEQFF. In nucleotides, the CDR3 is TGTGCCTGCTGGAACAGGGGAGCTAGCAATGAGCAGTTCTTC.

This chain links TRBV11-2 with TRBJ2-1; D possibly corresponds to TRBD1 (6 bases). Trimming cost V 1 base and J 8 bases, with 12 bases left between them. CDR1 is SGHAT, CDR2 FQNNGV, per germline. The CDR3 loop spans 14 amino acids. The CDR3 protein is CASSLGLQGHEQFF. The CDR3 nucleotides are TGTGCCAGCAGCTTAGGATTACAGGGACATGAGCAGTTCTTC.

The sample holds a few counts of this clone. The chain has TRBV20-1 and TRBJ2-3; no firm D call. V was pared by 5 bases and J by 3 bases, with 6 bases between. The CDR3 extends over 11 amino acids. CDR1 is DFQATT, CDR2 SNEGSKA, per germline (reference sequence). CDR3 loop: CSAWATDTQYF. The CDR3 DNA reads as TGCAGTGCTTGGGCGACAGATACGCAGTATTTT.

The sample holds a few counts of this clone. The chain is built from TRBV7-2 and TRBJ2-3; no reliable D call. There are 15 residues in the CDR3. Trimming took off 2 bases at V and 0 bases at J, with 9 bases between the two ends. Germline CDR1 is SGHTA and CDR2 is FQGNSA. CDR3 region: CASSLQSASTDTQYF. The CDR3 region has the DNA TGTGCCAGCAGCTTACAGTCTGCTAGCACAGATACGCAGTATTTT.